A single sample gave rise to the 15 T cell receptor beta chains below, sequenced in a study of CD8+ T cells in alopecia areata. As to treatment: oral pan-JAK inhibitor, 5-10 mg twice daily. Once RNA had been extracted, it was reverse transcribed into cDNA to act as the sequencing template. The repertoire was sequenced with immunoSEQ multiplex PCR; TCRdb's copy has only in-frame clones and lacks some. Of more than 140,000 clones in the sample, about 88% were seen once. This material consisted of CD8+ T cells sorted from blood, taken at week 4, from a patient treated with tofacitinib. The receptor set was obtained from a human donor with alopecia areata.

This rearrangement joins TRBV29-1 to TRBJ2-7, with D unresolved. Germline V gene lookup returns CDR1 SQVTM and CDR2 ANQGSEA. V lost 1 base and J lost 5, with 9 bases in between. The CDR3 runs to 12 residues. CDR3 amino acids: CSVEGQLDEQYF. Here the CDR3 DNA reads TGCAGCGTTGAAGGTCAGTTGGACGAGCAGTACTTC.

J is TRBJ2-5 and V is TRBV5-6; 10 bases fit TRBD1. CDR3 length equals 17 residues. Losses at the gene ends were 4 bases for V and 2 bases for J; bases not matched to a gene: 11. Germline lookup yields CDR1 SGHDT and CDR2 YYEEEE. CDR3 protein: CASSPETGGDLQETQYF. Here the CDR3 DNA reads TGTGCCAGCAGCCCTGAGACAGGGGGCGATCTTCAAGAGACCCAGTACTTC.

The chain uses TRBV6-6 and TRBJ2-3, with 12 nucleotides matching TRBD2. The CDR3 is made up of 16 amino acids. CDR1 and CDR2 (germline): MNHNY, SVGAGI (reference sequence). Trimming removed 6 bases from V and 3 bases from J; junction bases left unmatched: 7. This CDR3 reads CASRSTSGRTTDTQYF. In nucleotides, the CDR3 is TGTGCCAGCAGGTCTACTAGCGGGAGGACGACAGATACGCAGTATTTT.

This clone showed up just a few times. V and J are TRBV4-1 and TRBJ2-5, with 11 bases aligning to TRBD1. CDR3 size: 15 residues. CDR1 and CDR2 (germline): MGHRA, YSYEKL. The trim removed 5 bases at V and 5 bases at J, leaving 7 bases unmatched. The CDR3 region has the DNA TGCGCCAGCAGCTTCCGGACAGGGGGCGGGGAGACCCAGTACTTC. Encoded protein: CASSFRTGGGETQYF.

The chain carries TRBV30 and TRBJ1-2, with TRBD1 matching 10 bases. The CDR3 sequence is 13 residues long. The V and J ends lost 4 bases and 8 bases, in that order; junction bases with no gene match: 7. The germline V gene encodes CDR1 GTSNPN and CDR2 SVGIG (reference sequence). CDR3: CAWNHGTGEGYTF. CDR3 coding DNA: TGTGCCTGGAACCACGGGACAGGGGAGGGCTACACCTTC.

This chain joins TRBV29-1 and TRBJ2-1; 7 bases line up with TRBD1. The CDR3 consists of 15 residues. The J segment lost 8 bases and the V segment lost 7 bases, leaving 17 bases of the junction unmatched. Germline V gene sequence: CDR1 SQVTM, CDR2 ANQGSEA. CDR3 DNA sequence: TGCAGCGCGTCCATGTTGGGGACAGCACGGGATGAGCAGTTCTTC. Amino acids: CSASMLGTARDEQFF.

The chain combines TRBV7-9 with TRBJ1-1; a possible D gene is TRBD1 (5 bases). The CDR3 contains 15 residues. Germline CDR1 and CDR2: SEHNR and FQNEAQ (reference sequence). V gave up 1 base and J gave up 1 base, with 10 bases separating them. The CDR3 nucleotides read TGTGCCAGCAGCTTAGGGCTTGGACAGAACACTGAAGCTTTCTTT. It yields the protein CASSLGLGQNTEAFF. Complete variable domain (other parts from reference TRBV7-9 and TRBJ1-1): DTGVSQNPRHKITKRGQNVTFRCDPISEHNRLYWYRQTLGQGPEFLTYFQNEAQLEKSRLLSDRFSAERPKGSFSTLEIQRTEQGDSAMYLCASSLGLGQNTEAFFGQGTRLTVV.

The chain combines TRBV11-2 with TRBJ2-7; TRBD2 agrees at 7 bases. Trimming removed 5 bases from V and 0 bases from J; junction bases left unmatched: 10. The CDR3 runs 16 residues. The V gene's germline CDR1 is SGHAT and CDR2 FQNNGV. The DNA of the CDR3 is TGTGCCAGCAGCATAACTAGCGAAGGGAGCTCCTACGAGCAGTACTTC. This sequence encodes CASSITSEGSSYEQYF.

The chain links TRBV6-6 to TRBJ1-1; no reliable D call. The CDR3 consists of 13 residues. In germline, CDR1 is MNHNY, CDR2 SVGAGI (reference sequence). Trimming pared 3 bases from V and 0 bases from J, leaving 5 bases between. CDR3 amino acids: CASSYMMNTEAFF. The CDR3 DNA follows: TGTGCCAGCAGTTATATGATGAACACTGAAGCTTTCTTT.

A few counts support this clone. The chain employs TRBV29-1 and TRBJ2-5, with D perhaps matching TRBD1 (7 bases). Trimming took 2 bases from V and 2 from J, leaving 12 bases between them. Germline V gives CDR1 SQVTM, CDR2 ANQGSEA. The CDR3 is 14 amino acids. CDR3 in amino acids: CSVESAGGQETQYF. The CDR3 DNA is TGCAGCGTTGAATCGGCAGGGGGGCAAGAGACCCAGTACTTC.

This clone showed up just a few times. This chain uses TRBV29-1 with TRBJ2-5; TRBD1 agrees at 9 bases. The J call may be wrong; the DNA end is better matched by TRBJ2-7. The CDR3 loop spans 13 amino acids. Germline values: CDR1 SQVTM, CDR2 ANQGSEA. CDR3 protein: CSVWTGDGYEQYF. CDR3 DNA sequence: TGCAGCGTTTGGACAGGGGATGGGTACGAGCAGTACTTC.

The genes are TRBV27 and TRBJ2-1, with a weak D call TRBD1 (5 bases). With 3 bases removed from V and 10 bases from J, the gap between germline ends came to 10 bases. Looked up from germline, CDR1 is MNHEY and CDR2 is SMNVEV (reference sequence). This CDR3 is 12 amino acids long. CDR3 nucleotides: TGTGCCAGCAGTTTGGGGCTGACAGAGCAGTTCTTC. Its translation is CASSLGLTEQFF.

The CDR3 region has the DNA TGTGCCAGCAGTCTAGGAGGGTCCGGCTCCTACGAGCAGTACTTC. This encodes CASSLGGSGSYEQYF. The V call is TRBV27, the J call TRBJ2-7; tentative D call: TRBD2 (6 bases). The germline gives CDR1 MNHEY, CDR2 SMNVEV (reference sequence). The V gene lost 5 bases and the J gene lost 0 bases, with 14 bases spanning the gap. The CDR3 runs to 15 residues.

The DNA for the CDR3 is TGTGCCAGCAGTCATCGCCGGGACACCTCCTACGAGCAGTACTTC. This translates into CASSHRRDTSYEQYF. The J gene is TRBJ2-7, the V gene TRBV27; possibly TRBD1 for D (6 bases). The CDR3 runs to 15 residues. Germline V CDR1 and CDR2: MNHEY, SMNVEV (reference sequence). V lost 5 bases, J lost 0 bases, and 14 bases lay in between.

This chain joins TRBV23-1 and TRBJ1-1; 7 bases fit TRBD1. TRBV23-1 qualifies as an ORF whose function is uncertain. The CDR3 is 16 amino acids. V was pared by 2 bases and J by 4 bases, with 10 bases of the junction left unmatched. CDR3 DNA sequence: TGCGCCAGCAGTCAAAGGTCCAAGGGGGCCGGCACTGAAGCTTTCTTT. Amino acids: CASSQRSKGAGTEAFF.